This T cell receptor beta chain comes out of a study of cytomegalovirus exposure and HLA in healthy donors. Study as a whole: The 120 validation repertoires matched the 666 first-cohort repertoires in platform, a later analysis reported.

Broader study findings: According to a subsequent analysis, TCR clusters identified in the first cohort showed a tendency to co-occur across the 100 to 150 validation repertoires. TCR beta chains numbering approximately 150 were designated cytomegalovirus-associated. Rarity characterized most TCR sequences, yet some public TCRs appeared in many donors.

Libraries were prepared by immunoSEQ multiplex PCR; TCRdb keeps only in-frame clonotypes and omits some of them. The sample has tens of thousands of clones; around 90% are singletons. Per germline, CDR1 LNHNV and CDR2 YYDKDF (reference sequence). The V end was cut by 0 bases, the J end by 2 bases, with 14 bases between. This CDR3 is 17 amino acids long. Regarding this clone: Its specificity is not known.

Sequenced: PBMCs. The TCR originated in a young woman in good health and CMV-seropositive. The chain is built from TRBV15 and TRBJ1-3, with D uncertain. The CDR3 sequence: CATSRDRRVGAGNTIYF. DNA of the CDR3: TGTGCCACCAGCAGAGATCGGCGTGTGGGAGCTGGAAACACCATATATTTT.